This T cell receptor beta chain was observed in a study of neoadjuvant anti-PD-1 for oral cavity cancer. These newly diagnosed stage II-IVA oral cavity squamous cell carcinoma patients had no prior systemic or radiation treatment. Produced via immunoSEQ multiplex PCR; TCRdb's table is partial and in-frame only. Of approximately 35,000 clones in the sample, more than 75% were seen once. This clone was picked up one time. Sequencing used PBMCs, obtained before nivolumab (anti-PD-1) treatment. The receptor was isolated from a person between 35 and 79 years old with oral cavity squamous cell carcinoma.

The CDR3 protein is CASSLGGLDEKLFF. The DNA for the CDR3 is TGTGCCAGCAGCTTAGGGGGGCTGGATGAAAAACTGTTTTTT. The chain has TRBV7-2 and TRBJ1-4; D might be TRBD1 (6 bases). This CDR3 has 14 residues. V lost 1 base and J lost 6, with 9 bases in between. Germline V CDR1 and CDR2: SGHTA, FQGNSA. Complete variable domain (other parts from reference TRBV7-2 and TRBJ1-4): GAGVSQSPSNKVTEKGKDVELRCDPISGHTALYWYRQSLGQGLEFLIYFQGNSAPDKSGLPSDRFSAERTGGSVSTLTIQRTQQEDSAVYLCASSLGGLDEKLFFGSGTQLSVL.